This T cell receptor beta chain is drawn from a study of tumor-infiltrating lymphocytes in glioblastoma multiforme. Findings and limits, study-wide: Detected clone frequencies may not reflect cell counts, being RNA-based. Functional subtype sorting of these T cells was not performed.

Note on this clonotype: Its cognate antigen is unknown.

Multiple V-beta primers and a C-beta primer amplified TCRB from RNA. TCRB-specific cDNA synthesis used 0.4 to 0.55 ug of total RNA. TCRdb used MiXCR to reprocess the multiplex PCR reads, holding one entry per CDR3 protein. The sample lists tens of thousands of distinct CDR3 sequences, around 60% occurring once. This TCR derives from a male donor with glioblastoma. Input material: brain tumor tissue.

CDR3 protein: CASSQEGRGGLSYEQYF. The CDR3 DNA sequence: TGCGCCAGCAGCCAAGAGGGGAGGGGGGGCCTGTCCTACGAGCAGTACTTC. V gene TRBV4-1 combines with J gene TRBJ2-7; possible D gene TRBD2, 7 bases. Deletions cut 0 bases from V and 1 base from J, with 16 bases between. The CDR3 spans 17 residues. Germline CDR1 and CDR2: MGHRA and YSYEKL.